Listed below are T cell receptor beta chains from one sample, sequenced in a study of blood T cell repertoires in COVID-19. Some clones are missing from TCRdb's copy, which holds only in-frame ones; the method was immunoSEQ multiplex PCR. The sample has hundreds of thousands of clones, about 85% seen once. The source material was peripheral blood. These receptors were collected from a man aged 18 to 29 with active or convalescent COVID-19. Both conserved end residues are trimmed from each CDR3. The order of the fields is CDR3 length, V gene, J gene, CDR3 protein.

14	TRBV24-1	TRBJ2-2	ATSDPGQGDAGELF
12	TRBV7-2	TRBJ1-1	ASKGQGGNTEAF
11	TRBV29-1	TRBJ1-1	SVVGGVNTEAF
12	TRBV6-5	TRBJ1-1	ASKRVTLNTEAF
12	TRBV2	TRBJ2-7	ASSGQGRAYEQY
17	TRBV5-3	TRBJ2-5	ARTPIQGAFEISQETQY
12	TRBV6-5	TRBJ2-7	ASTLRDTSYEQY
12	TRBV5-4	TRBJ2-5	ASSLAGTERTQY
15	TRBV7-2	TRBJ2-2	ASSPRGTGRSFVELF
11	TRBV2	TRBJ2-3	ARPGLAGGTQY
14	TRBV19	TRBJ2-7	ASTSVGGSVAYEQY
13	TRBV28	TRBJ2-3	ASSLYTGRADTQY
13	TRBV18	TRBJ1-1	ASSPLPGMNTEAF
15	TRBV4-3	TRBJ2-1	ASSQDPSPSTYNEQF
11	TRBV7-9	TRBJ1-1	ASSGQQNTEAF
15	TRBV5-1	TRBJ1-6	ASSYGQDRRLNSPLH
10	TRBV24-1	TRBJ1-4	ATGQGKRGLF
11	TRBV7-9	TRBJ2-1	ASSLGGSVQQF
13	TRBV28	TRBJ2-1	ASSPRQGMDNEQF
13	TRBV4-1	TRBJ2-7	ASSQESQSPYEQY
11	TRBV9	TRBJ2-3	ASSELLTDTQY
11	TRBV5-1	TRBJ1-2	ASSLQDSYGYT
13	TRBV6-5	TRBJ2-7	ASSRGQGLNYEQY
12	TRBV7-3	TRBJ2-2	ASSSSLGVGELF
15	TRBV3-1/TRBV3-2	TRBJ1-4	ASSQDDKTRRFEKLF
14	TRBV7-2	TRBJ2-5	ASSSRGQGVQETQY
15	TRBV28	TRBJ2-1	ASSFLSGTYLNNEQF
11	TRBV19	TRBJ1-1	ARGTISNTEAF
12	TRBV28	TRBJ2-5	ASSSQGGRETQY
13	TRBV7-9	TRBJ1-5	ASSLESQGARPQH
11	TRBV7-9	TRBJ2-3	ASSLAGADTQY
12	TRBV7-2	TRBJ2-7	ASGGTSGPYEQY
10	TRBV19	TRBJ1-5	ASRQGNQPQH
13	TRBV29-1	TRBJ1-5	SVVVSGNSNQPQH
13	TRBV7-8	TRBJ2-4	ASSRASGTENIQY
10	TRBV15	TRBJ2-7	ATSRSRGEQY
13	TRBV7-8	TRBJ2-7	ASSLAGDSTYEQY
11	TRBV29-1	TRBJ1-1	SVSRQGGTEAF
14	TRBV3-1/TRBV3-2	TRBJ2-1	ASRGLAGGGYNEQF
9	TRBV27	TRBJ2-1	ASRPRDEQF
11	TRBV6-1	TRBJ1-5	ASSEQSNQPQH
13	TRBV5-1	TRBJ2-7	ASRWDWTGSYEQY
13	TRBV7-2	TRBJ1-6	ASSPQQGINSPLH
12	TRBV6-2/TRBV6-3	TRBJ1-3	ASSYSTGRNTIY
17	TRBV5-5	TRBJ2-1	ASSLFFAGGPSSYNEQF
12	TRBV7-8	TRBJ1-6	ASSRQGYNSPLH
11	TRBV28	TRBJ2-7	ASEGTGPYEQY
9	TRBV20-1	TRBJ1-5	SASQGTNQH
17	TRBV4-1	TRBJ2-6	ASSPTLTRRISGANVLT